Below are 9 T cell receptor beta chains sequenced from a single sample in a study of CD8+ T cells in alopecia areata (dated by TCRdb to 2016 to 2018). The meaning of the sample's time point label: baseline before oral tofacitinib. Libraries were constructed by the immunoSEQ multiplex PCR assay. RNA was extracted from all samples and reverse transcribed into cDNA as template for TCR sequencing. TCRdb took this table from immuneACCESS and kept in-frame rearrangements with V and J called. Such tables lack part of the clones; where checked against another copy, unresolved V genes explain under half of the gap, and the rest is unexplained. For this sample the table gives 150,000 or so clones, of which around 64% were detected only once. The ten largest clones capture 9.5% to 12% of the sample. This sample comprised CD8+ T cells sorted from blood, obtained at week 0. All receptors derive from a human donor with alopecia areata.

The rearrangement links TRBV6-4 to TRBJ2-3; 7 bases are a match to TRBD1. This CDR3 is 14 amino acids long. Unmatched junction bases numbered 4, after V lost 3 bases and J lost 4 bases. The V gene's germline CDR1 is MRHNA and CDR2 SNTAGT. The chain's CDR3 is CASSEVQGADTQYF. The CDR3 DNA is TGTGCCAGCAGTGAGGTCCAGGGGGCAGATACGCAGTATTTT.

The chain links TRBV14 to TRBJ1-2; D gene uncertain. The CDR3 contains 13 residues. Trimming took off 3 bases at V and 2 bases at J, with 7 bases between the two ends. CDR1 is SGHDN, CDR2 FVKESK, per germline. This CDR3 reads CASSHASNYGYTF. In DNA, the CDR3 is TGTGCCAGCAGCCACGCCAGCAACTATGGCTACACCTTC.

The CDR3: CASSPPAYRVQQTGELFF. CDR3 sequence (DNA): TGTGCCAGCTCACCTCCCGCCTACAGGGTTCAACAGACCGGGGAGCTGTTTTTT. The gene calls are TRBV18 and TRBJ2-2; possibly TRBD1 for D (6 bases). CDR1 and CDR2 (germline): KGHSH, LQKENI. V gave up 3 bases and J gave up 5 bases, with 22 bases separating them. CDR3 length: 18 amino acids.

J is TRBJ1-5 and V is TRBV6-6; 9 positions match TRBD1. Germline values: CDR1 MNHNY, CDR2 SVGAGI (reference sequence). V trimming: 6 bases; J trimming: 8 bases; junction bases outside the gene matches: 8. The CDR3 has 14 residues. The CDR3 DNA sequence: TGTGCCAGCAGCTTGGGACAGGGCGGGAAGCCCCAGCATTTT. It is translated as CASSLGQGGKPQHF.

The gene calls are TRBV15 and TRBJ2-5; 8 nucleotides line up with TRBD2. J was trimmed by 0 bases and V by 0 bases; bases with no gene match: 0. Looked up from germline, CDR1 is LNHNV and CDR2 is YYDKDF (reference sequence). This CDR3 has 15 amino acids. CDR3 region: CATSRERGDQETQYF. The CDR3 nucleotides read TGTGCCACCAGCAGAGAGCGGGGGGACCAAGAGACCCAGTACTTC.

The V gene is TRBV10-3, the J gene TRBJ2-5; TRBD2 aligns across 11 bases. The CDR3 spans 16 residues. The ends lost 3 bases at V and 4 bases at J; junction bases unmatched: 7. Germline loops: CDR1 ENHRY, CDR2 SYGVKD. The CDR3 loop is CAISDRGTSGGETQYF. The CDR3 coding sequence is TGTGCCATCAGTGACCGCGGGACTAGCGGCGGAGAGACCCAGTACTTC.

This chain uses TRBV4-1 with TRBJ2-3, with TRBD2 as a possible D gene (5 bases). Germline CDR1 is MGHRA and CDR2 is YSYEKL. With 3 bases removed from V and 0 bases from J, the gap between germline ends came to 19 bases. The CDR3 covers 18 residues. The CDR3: CASSHAVLAPASTDTQYF. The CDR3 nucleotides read TGCGCCAGCAGCCACGCGGTCTTAGCGCCGGCTAGCACAGATACGCAGTATTTT.

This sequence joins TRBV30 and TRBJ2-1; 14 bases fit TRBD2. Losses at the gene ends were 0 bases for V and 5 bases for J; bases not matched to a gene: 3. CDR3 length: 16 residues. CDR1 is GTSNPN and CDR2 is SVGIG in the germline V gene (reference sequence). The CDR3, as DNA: TGTGCCTGGAGTGTAGAGGGACTAGCGGGGGACAATGAGCAGTTCTTC. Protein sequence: CAWSVEGLAGDNEQFF.

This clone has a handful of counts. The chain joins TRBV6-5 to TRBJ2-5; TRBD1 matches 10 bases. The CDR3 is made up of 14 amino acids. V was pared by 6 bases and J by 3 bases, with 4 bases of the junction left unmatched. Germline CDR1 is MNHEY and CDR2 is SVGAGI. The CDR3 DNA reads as TGTGCCAGCAGGTCCGGGACAGGGGAAGAGACCCAGTACTTC. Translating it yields CASRSGTGEETQYF.